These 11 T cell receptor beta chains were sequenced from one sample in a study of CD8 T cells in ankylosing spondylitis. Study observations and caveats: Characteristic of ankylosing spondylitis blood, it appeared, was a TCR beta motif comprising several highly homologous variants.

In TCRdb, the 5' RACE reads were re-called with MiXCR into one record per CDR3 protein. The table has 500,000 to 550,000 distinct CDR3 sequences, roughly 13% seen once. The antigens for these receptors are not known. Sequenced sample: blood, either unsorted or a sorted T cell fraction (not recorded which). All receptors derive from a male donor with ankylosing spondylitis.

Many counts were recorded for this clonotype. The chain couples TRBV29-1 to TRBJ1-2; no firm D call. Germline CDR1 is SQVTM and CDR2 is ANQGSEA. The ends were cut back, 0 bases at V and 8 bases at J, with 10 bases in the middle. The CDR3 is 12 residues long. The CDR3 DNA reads TGCAGCGTTGAAGACGGCCCGAGGGGCTACACCTTC. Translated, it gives CSVEDGPRGYTF.

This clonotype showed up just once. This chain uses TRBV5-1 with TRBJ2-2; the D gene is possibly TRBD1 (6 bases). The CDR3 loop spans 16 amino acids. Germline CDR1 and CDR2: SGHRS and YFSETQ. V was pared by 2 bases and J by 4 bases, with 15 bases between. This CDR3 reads CASSLQGSGSTGELFF. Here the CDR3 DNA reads TGCGCCAGCAGCTTACAGGGTTCGGGCAGCACCGGGGAGCTGTTTTTT.

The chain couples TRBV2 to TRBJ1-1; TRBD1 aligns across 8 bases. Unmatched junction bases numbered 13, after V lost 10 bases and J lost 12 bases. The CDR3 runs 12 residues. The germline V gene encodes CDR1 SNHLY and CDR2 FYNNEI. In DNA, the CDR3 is TGTGCCATCATAGGGGACAGGAGGAATCCTTTCTTT. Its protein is CAIIGDRRNPFF. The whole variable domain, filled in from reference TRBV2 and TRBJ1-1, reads EPEVTQTPSHQVTQMGQEVILRCVPISNHLYFYWYRQILGQKVEFLVSFYNNEISEKSEIFDDQFSVERPDGSNFTLKIRSTKLEDSAMYFCAIIGDRRNPFFGQGTRLTVV.

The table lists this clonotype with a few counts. CDR3 sequence reads: CSASNRVNSYEQYF. CDR3 bases: TGCAGTGCTAGTAACAGGGTTAACTCCTACGAGCAGTACTTC. The genes are TRBV20-1 and TRBJ2-7, with D possibly being TRBD1 (6 bases). The CDR3 sequence is 14 residues long. V was clipped by 3 bases and J by 0 bases, with 12 bases between them. Per the germline V gene, CDR1 is DFQATT and CDR2 is SNEGSKA (reference sequence).

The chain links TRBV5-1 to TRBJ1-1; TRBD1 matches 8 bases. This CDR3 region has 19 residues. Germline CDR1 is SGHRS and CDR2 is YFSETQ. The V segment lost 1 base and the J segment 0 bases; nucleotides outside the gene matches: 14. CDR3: CASSLPGAQGADMNTEAFF. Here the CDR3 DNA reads TGCGCCAGCAGCTTGCCCGGGGCCCAGGGGGCCGATATGAACACTGAAGCTTTCTTT.

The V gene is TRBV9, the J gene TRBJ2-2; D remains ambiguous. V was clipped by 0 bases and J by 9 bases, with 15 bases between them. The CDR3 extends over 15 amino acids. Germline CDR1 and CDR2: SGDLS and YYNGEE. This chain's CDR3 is CASSVEGRTSRELFF. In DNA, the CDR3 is TGTGCCAGCAGCGTAGAGGGCAGGACGAGCAGGGAGCTGTTTTTT.

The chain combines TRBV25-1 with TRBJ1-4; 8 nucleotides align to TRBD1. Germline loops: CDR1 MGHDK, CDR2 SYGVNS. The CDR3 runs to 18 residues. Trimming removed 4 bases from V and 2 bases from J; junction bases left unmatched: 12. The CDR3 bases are TGTGCCAGCAGTGCCGACTCAGGGGGCTGGTGGACTAATGAAAAACTGTTTTTT. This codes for CASSADSGGWWTNEKLFF.

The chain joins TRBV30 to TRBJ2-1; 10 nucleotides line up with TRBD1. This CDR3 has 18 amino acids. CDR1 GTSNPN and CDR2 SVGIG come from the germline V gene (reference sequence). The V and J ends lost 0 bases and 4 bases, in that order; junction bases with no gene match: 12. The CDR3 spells CAWSVRDRGRGLYNEQFF. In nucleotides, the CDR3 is TGTGCCTGGAGTGTACGGGACAGGGGCAGGGGGCTTTACAATGAGCAGTTCTTC.

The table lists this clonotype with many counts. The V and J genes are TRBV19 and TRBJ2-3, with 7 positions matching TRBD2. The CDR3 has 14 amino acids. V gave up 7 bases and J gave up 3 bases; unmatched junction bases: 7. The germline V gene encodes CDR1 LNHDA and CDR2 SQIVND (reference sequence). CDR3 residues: CASNIGGSTDTQYF. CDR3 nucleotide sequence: TGTGCCAGTAATATCGGCGGGAGTACAGATACGCAGTATTTT. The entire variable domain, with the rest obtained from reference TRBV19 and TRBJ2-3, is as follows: DGGITQSPKYLFRKEGQNVTLSCEQNLNHDAMYWYRQDPGQGLRLIYYSQIVNDFQKGDIAEGYSVSREKKESFPLTVTSAQKNPTAFYLCASNIGGSTDTQYFGPGTRLTVL.

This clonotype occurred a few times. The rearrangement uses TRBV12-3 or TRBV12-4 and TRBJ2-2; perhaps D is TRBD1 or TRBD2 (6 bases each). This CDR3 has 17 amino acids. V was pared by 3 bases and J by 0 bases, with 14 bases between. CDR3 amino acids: CASSFPRGPPNTGELFF. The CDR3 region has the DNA TGTGCCAGCAGTTTTCCCCGGGGGCCGCCGAACACCGGGGAGCTGTTTTTT.

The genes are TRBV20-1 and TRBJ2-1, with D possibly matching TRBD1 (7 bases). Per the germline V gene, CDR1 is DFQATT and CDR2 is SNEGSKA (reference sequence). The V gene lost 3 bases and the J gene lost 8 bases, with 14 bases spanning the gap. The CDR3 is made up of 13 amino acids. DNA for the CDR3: TGCAGTGCTAGTCCCGACAGGGAGGATGAGCAGTTCTTC. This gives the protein CSASPDREDEQFF.